This paragraph reports one TCR beta chain. Its recognized antigen is unknown. No qualities accompany the bases; no much larger clone lies one base away. This entry comes from a study of vaccination and CD4 T cells after COVID-19 (dated by TCRdb to between 2021 and 2022). Turning to the overall study: SARS-CoV-2 positivity had been established in the convalescent patients by nasal swab PCR, and mild disease was recorded in under ten of these patients and severe disease in one. The convalescent cohort comprised six males and four females, including two Hispanic individuals, seven Caucasians, two Asians and one multiracial person. Participants got two doses of the Pfizer-BioNTech BNT162b2 vaccine (n=8) or two doses of the Moderna mRNA-1273 vaccine (n=2). Post-COVID blood samples were collected from convalescent patients a median of around 96 days after diagnosis, with a range of roughly 30 to 170 days. Post-vaccine blood samples were taken a median of about 72 days after the second vaccine dose, with a range of about 13 to 250 days. In 10 COVID-19 convalescent patients and several infection-naive healthy vaccine recipients, the spike-specific CD4+ TCR repertoire before mRNA vaccination was compared with the repertoire after mRNA vaccination.

The library was obtained by PCR. The sample was run on an Illumina iSeq 100. The paper's processing steps were these. Non-productive sequences were removed, and CDR3s that did not start with C, did not end with F or W, or were shorter than 7 amino acids were discarded. Using R version 3.6.1, CDR3 homology was evaluated through Levenshtein distances (stringdist) along with unrooted phylogenetic trees (ape). Using fastp trimming at Q25 and MiXCR clonotype assembly, TCRdb reanalyzed the public sequencing data and kept in-frame beta chains. When rows share a CDR3 protein, they turn into one entry using the most common DNA and genes. None of the V and J calls come from the authors' own analysis; TCRdb made them. The sample table holds approximately 14,000 distinct CDR3 sequences, of which more than 55% were seen once. The ten largest clonotypes hold 1% to 1.4% of the sample. From its cysteine to its phenylalanine, the CDR3 spans 16 amino acids. Only the CDR3 DNA stays, 48 bases, in frame from base 1.

General findings and caveats noted by the study authors: The median count of SARS-CoV-2-reactive clonotypes went up from 20 to 25 after infection to 30 to 40 after vaccination, although the change was not significant. The study included relatively few convalescent patients and did not analyze early timepoints after natural infection. Nearly all vaccine-specific clones in convalescent patients (304 of 307) were mono-reactive for SARS-CoV-2 spike rather than cross-reactive with common cold coronaviruses. Among the post-vaccine SARS-CoV-2-reactive clones in convalescent patients, a median 86.3% showed up only after vaccination, which suggests vaccine-specific priming.

Positive SARS-CoV-2 PCR tests in the convalescent patients dated from March to December 2020, before Alpha, Beta and Delta variants emerged in the United States. Ficoll-Paque Plus gradient centrifugation was used to isolate PBMCs from whole blood, and the isolated PBMCs were then either used fresh or cryopreserved at -140C. This TCR came from a human donor who had recovered from COVID-19. The source material was CD4+ T cells from blood, sampled after SARS-CoV-2 vaccination. The chain is assembled from TRBV21-1 and TRBJ1-5; the table's D call of TRBD1 was not tested on the DNA. TRBV21-1 is marked as a pseudogene. The nucleotides read TGTGCCAGCAGCAAAGCCGGCAGGGGGCTTGATCAGCCCCAGCATTTT. Its product reads: CASSKAGRGLDQPQHF.